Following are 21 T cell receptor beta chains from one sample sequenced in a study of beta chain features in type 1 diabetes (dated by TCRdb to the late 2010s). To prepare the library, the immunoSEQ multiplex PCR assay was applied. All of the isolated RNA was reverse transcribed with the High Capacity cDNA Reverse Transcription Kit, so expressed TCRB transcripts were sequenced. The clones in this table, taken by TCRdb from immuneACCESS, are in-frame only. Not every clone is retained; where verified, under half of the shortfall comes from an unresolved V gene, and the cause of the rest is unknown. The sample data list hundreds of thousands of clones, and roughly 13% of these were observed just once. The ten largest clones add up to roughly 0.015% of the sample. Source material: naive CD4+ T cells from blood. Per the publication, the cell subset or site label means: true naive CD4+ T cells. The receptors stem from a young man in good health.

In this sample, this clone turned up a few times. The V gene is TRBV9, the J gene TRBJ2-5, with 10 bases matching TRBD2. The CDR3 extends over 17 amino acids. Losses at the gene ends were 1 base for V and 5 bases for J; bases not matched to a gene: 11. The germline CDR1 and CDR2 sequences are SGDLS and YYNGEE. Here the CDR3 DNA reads TGTGCCAGCAGCGTAACGTCTAGCGGGAGTACTGGGGAGACCCAGTACTTC. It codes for CASSVTSSGSTGETQYF.

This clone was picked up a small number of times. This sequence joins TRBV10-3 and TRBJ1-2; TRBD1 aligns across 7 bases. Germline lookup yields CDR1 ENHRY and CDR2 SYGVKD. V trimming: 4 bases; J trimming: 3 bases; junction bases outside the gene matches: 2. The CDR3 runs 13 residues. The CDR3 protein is CAISGQGYYGYTF. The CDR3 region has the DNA TGTGCCATCAGTGGACAGGGATACTATGGCTACACCTTC.

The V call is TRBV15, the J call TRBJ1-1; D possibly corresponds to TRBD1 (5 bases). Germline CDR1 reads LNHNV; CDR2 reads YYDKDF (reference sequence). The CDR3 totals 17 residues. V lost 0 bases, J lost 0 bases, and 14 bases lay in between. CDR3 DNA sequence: TGTGCCACCAGCAGAGATAGGGGCCGGGTCATGAACACTGAAGCTTTCTTT. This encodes CATSRDRGRVMNTEAFF.

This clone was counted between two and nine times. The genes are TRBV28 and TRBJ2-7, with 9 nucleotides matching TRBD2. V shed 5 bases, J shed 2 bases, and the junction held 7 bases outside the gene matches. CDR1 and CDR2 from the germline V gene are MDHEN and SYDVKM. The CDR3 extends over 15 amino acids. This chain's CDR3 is CASSTAAGGAYEQYF. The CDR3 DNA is TGTGCCAGCAGTACAGCAGCGGGGGGTGCCTACGAGCAGTACTTC.

The CDR3 DNA reads TGTGCCAGCAGCACAGGACTAGCGGGAGGAGATACGCAGTATTTT. Its protein product is CASSTGLAGGDTQYF. V and J are TRBV5-4 and TRBJ2-3; 14 bases are a match to TRBD2. Losses at the gene ends were 4 bases for V and 5 bases for J; bases not matched to a gene: 3. Germline V CDR1 and CDR2: SGHNT, YYREEE (reference sequence). This CDR3 is built from 15 residues. Filled out from reference TRBV5-4 and TRBJ2-3, the complete variable domain reads ETGVTQSPTHLIKTRGQQVTLRCSSQSGHNTVSWYQQALGQGPQFIFQYYREEENGRGNFPPRFSGLQFPNYSSELNVNALELDDSALYLCASSTGLAGGDTQYFGPGTRLTVL.

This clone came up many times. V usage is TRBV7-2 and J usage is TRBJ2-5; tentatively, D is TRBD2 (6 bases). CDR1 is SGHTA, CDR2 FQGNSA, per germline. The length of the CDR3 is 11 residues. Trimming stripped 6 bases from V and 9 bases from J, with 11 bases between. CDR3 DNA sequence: TGTGCCAGCAGTCCGCGGGGACCCCAGTACTTC. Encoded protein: CASSPRGPQYF.

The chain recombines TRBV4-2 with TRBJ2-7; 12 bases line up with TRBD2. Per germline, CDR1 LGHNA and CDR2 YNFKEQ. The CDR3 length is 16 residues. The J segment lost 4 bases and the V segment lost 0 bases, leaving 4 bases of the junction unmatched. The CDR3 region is CASSQDFTSGRYEQYF. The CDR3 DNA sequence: TGTGCCAGCAGCCAAGATTTTACTAGCGGGAGGTACGAGCAGTACTTC.

CDR3 sequence reads: CASSLAIETQYF. The CDR3 DNA sequence: TGTGCCAGCAGCTTAGCTATTGAGACCCAGTACTTC. This chain uses TRBV7-2 with TRBJ2-5; unclear D gene. The V and J ends lost 0 bases and 5 bases respectively, with 4 bases between them. There are 12 residues in the CDR3. The germline CDR1 and CDR2 sequences are SGHTA and FQGNSA.

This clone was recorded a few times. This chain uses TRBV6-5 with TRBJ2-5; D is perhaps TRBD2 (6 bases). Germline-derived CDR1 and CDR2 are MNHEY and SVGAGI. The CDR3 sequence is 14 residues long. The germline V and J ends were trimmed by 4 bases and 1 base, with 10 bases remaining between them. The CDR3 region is CASSLASAQETQYF. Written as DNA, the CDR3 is TGTGCCAGCAGTTTGGCTAGCGCCCAAGAGACCCAGTACTTC.

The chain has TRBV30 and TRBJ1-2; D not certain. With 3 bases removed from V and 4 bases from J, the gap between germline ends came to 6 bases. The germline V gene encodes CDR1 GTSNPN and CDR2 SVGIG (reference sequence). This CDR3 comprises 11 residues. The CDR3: CAWSIGYGYTF. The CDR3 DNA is TGTGCCTGGAGCATCGGCTATGGCTACACCTTC.

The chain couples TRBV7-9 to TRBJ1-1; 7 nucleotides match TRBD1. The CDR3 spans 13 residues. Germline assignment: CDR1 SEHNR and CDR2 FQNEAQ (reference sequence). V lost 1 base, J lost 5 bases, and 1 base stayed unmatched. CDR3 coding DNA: TGTGCCAGCAGCTTAGAACAGGGGACTGAAGCTTTCTTT. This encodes CASSLEQGTEAFF.

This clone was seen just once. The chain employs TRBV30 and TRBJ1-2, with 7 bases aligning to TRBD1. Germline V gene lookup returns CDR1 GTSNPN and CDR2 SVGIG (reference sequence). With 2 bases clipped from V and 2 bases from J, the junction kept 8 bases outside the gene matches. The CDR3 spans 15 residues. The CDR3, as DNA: TGTGCCTGGAGTCTTAGACAGGGCCACAACTATGGCTACACCTTC. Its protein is CAWSLRQGHNYGYTF. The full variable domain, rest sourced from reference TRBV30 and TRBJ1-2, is SQTIHQWPATLVQPVGSPLSLECTVEGTSNPNLYWYRQAAGRGLQLLFYSVGIGQISSEVPQNLSASRPQDRQFILSSKKLLLSDSGFYLCAWSLRQGHNYGYTFGSGTRLTVV.

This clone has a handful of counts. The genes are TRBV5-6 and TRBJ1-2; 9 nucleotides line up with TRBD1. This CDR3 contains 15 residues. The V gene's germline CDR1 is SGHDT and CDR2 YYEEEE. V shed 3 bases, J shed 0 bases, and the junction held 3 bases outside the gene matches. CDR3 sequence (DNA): TGTGCCAGCAGCTCCGGGACAGGGACTAACTATGGCTACACCTTC. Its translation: CASSSGTGTNYGYTF.

The CDR3 protein is CAWSVGTRGPYGYTF. CDR3 bases: TGTGCCTGGAGTGTCGGGACACGAGGCCCCTATGGCTACACCTTC. The V call is TRBV30, the J call TRBJ1-2; D is possibly TRBD1 (6 bases). Trimming removed 0 bases at V and 4 bases at J, with 15 bases between. The CDR3 loop spans 15 amino acids. CDR1 and CDR2 (germline): GTSNPN, SVGIG (reference sequence).

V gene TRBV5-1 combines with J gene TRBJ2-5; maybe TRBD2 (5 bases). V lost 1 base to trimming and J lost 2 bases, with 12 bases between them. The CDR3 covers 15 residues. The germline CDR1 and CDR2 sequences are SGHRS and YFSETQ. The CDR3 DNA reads TGCGCCAGCAGCTTGACTAGTATCCTACAAGAGACCCAGTACTTC. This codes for CASSLTSILQETQYF.

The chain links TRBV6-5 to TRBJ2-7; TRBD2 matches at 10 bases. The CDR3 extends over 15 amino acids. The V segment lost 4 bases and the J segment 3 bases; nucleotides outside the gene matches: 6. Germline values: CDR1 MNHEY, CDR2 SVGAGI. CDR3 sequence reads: CASSLSLAGVYEQYF. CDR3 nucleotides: TGTGCCAGCAGTTTAAGTCTAGCGGGAGTCTACGAGCAGTACTTC.

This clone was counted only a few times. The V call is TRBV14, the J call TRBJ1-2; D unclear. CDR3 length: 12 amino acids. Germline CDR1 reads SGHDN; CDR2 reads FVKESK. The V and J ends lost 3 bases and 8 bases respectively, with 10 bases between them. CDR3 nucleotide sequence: TGTGCCAGCAGCCACTCAGTCGGGGGCTACACCTTC. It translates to CASSHSVGGYTF.

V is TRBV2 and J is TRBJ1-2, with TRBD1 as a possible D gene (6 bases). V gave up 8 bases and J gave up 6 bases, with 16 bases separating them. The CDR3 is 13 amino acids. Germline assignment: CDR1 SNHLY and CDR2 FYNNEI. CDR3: CASLTGPPDGYTF. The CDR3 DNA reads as TGTGCCAGCCTTACAGGGCCCCCAGATGGCTACACCTTC. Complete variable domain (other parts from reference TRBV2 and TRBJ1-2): EPEVTQTPSHQVTQMGQEVILRCVPISNHLYFYWYRQILGQKVEFLVSFYNNEISEKSEIFDDQFSVERPDGSNFTLKIRSTKLEDSAMYFCASLTGPPDGYTFGSGTRLTVV.

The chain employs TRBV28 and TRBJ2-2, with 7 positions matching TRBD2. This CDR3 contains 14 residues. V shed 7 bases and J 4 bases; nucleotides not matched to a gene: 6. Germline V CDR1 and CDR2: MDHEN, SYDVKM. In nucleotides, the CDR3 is TGTGCCAGCAATCGGGGGGTAGCCACCGGGGAGCTGTTTTTT. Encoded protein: CASNRGVATGELFF.

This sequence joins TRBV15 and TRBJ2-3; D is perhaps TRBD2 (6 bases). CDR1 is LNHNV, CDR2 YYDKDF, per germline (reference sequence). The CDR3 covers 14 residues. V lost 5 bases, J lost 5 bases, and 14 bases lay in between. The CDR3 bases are TGTGCCACCAGCCTGGGGAGGTCCGGAGATACGCAGTATTTT. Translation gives CATSLGRSGDTQYF.

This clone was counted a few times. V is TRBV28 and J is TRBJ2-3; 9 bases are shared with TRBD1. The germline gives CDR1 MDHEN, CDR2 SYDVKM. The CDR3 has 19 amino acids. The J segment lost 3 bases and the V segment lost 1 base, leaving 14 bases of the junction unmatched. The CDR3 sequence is CASSLSGTGRQARTDTQYF. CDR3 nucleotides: TGTGCCAGCAGTTTATCTGGGACAGGGCGCCAAGCCAGGACAGATACGCAGTATTTT.